This T cell receptor beta chain is from a study of T-cell memory formation after mild COVID-19. Overall study context: The TCR clusters were mostly specific to one donor. Notes on the study in general: CD4/CD8 balance characterized clones contracting day 15 to 85, and CD4+ skew characterized later expanders.

CDR1 and CDR2 from the germline V gene are MDHEN and SYDVKM. The germline V and J ends were trimmed by 6 bases and 0 bases, with 12 bases remaining between them. This CDR3 region has 15 residues. Amplification by 5'RACE using constant-segment primers produced TCR alpha and TCR beta cDNA libraries that carried sample barcodes and UMIs. TCRdb reprocessed the 5' RACE reads with MiXCR, giving one entry per CDR3 protein. There are a few hundred thousand distinct CDR3 sequences in the sample; around 27% occur only once, and less than 15% lies in the top ten. A remark on this clonotype: Its antigen is undetermined.

This sequence was found in an adult woman who had mild COVID-19 (a few samples of this study predate the infection). Cell type and time point are not known. Specimen: PBMCs or a T cell subset sorted from them (not recorded which). V usage is TRBV28 and J usage is TRBJ1-5, with D perhaps matching TRBD1 (6 bases). The CDR3 is CASRLTGYSNQPQHF. The DNA for the CDR3 is TGTGCCAGCAGGTTGACAGGATATAGCAATCAGCCCCAGCATTTT.